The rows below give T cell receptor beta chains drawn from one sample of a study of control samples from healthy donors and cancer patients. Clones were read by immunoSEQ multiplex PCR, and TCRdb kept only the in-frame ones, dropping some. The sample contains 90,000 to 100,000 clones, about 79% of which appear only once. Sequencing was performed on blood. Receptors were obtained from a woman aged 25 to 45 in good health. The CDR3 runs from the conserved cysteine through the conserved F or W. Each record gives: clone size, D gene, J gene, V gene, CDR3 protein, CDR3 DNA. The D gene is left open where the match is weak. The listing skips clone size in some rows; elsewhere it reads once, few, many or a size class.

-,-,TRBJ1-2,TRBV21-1,CARSFPAGEFRGYTF,TGTGCCAGGAGTTTCCCGGCAGGGGAATTCCGGGGCTACACCTTC
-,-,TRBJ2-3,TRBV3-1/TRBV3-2,CASSPRGRTDTQYF,TGTGCCAGCAGCCCCAGGGGCCGCACAGATACGCAGTATTTT
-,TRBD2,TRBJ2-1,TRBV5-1,CASSPRTSAPSNEQFF,TGCGCCAGCAGCCCCCGGACTAGCGCCCCATCCAATGAGCAGTTCTTC
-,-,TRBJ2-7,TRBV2,CASSRTVYEQYF,TGTGCCAGCAGTCGGACAGTCTACGAGCAGTACTTC
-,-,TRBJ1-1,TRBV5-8,CASSLELGKAFF,TGTGCCAGCAGCTTGGAGTTGGGAAAAGCTTTCTTT
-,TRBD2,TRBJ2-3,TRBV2,CAIGTSGGSTDTQYF,TGTGCCATCGGGACTAGCGGGGGGAGCACAGATACGCAGTATTTT
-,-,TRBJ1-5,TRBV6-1,CASSDEGRGPNQPQHF,TGTGCCAGCAGTGATGAGGGCAGGGGCCCCAATCAGCCCCAGCATTTT
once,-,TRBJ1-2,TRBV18,CASSLEGYYGYTF,TGTGCCAGCTCACTTGAAGGATACTATGGCTACACCTTC
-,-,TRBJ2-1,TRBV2,CASSGLPYNEQFF,TGTGCCAGCAGTGGGCTACCTTACAATGAGCAGTTCTTC
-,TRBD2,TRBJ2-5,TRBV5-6,CASSLALAAQETQYF,TGTGCCAGCAGCTTGGCTCTAGCGGCCCAAGAGACCCAGTACTTC
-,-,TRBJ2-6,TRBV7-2,CASSLRGAGANVLTF,TGTGCCAGCAGCTTACGGGGTGCCGGGGCCAACGTCCTGACTTTC
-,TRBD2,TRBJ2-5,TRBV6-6,CASSYPGLAGETQYF,TGTGCCAGCAGTTACCCGGGACTAGCGGGAGAGACCCAGTACTTC
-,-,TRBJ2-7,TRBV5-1,CASSLGVSYEQYF,TGCGCCAGCAGCTTAGGCGTATCCTACGAGCAGTACTTC
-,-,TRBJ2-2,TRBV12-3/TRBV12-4,CASSLDDGELFF,TGTGCCAGCAGCTTGGATGACGGGGAGCTGTTTTTT
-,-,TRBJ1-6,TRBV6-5,CASSINKSSPLHF,TGTGCCAGCAGCATCAACAAGAGTTCACCCCTCCACTTT
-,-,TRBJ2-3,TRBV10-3,CAIRTTGNTDTQYF,TGTGCCATCAGGACGACTGGGAACACAGATACGCAGTATTTT
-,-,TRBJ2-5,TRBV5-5,CASSFPYQETQYF,TGTGCCAGCAGCTTCCCGTACCAAGAGACCCAGTACTTC
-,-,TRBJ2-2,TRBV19,CASSMGEAGELFF,TGTGCCAGTAGTATGGGGGAAGCCGGGGAGCTGTTTTTT
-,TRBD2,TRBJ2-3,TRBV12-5,CASGLPGLAAGFSDTQYF,TGTGCTAGTGGTTTGCCGGGACTAGCGGCGGGATTTTCAGATACGCAGTATTTT
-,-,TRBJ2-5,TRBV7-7,CASSLILNQETQYF,TGTGCCAGCAGCTTAATACTTAACCAAGAGACCCAGTACTTC
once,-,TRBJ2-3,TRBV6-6,CASSLSFMGTDTQYF,TGTGCCAGCAGTTTGTCCTTTATGGGTACAGATACGCAGTATTTT
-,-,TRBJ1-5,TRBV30,CAWSVPAPANVAQHF,TGTGCCTGGAGTGTACCTGCGCCAGCTAACGTTGCCCAGCATTTT
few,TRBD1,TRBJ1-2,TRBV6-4,CASSDSPGGGLGGYTF,TGTGCCAGCAGTGACTCTCCAGGGGGAGGACTTGGTGGCTACACCTTC
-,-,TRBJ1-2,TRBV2,CASSSWTGNYGYTF,TGTGCCAGCAGTTCTTGGACGGGAAACTATGGCTACACCTTC
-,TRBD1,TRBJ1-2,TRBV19,CASSIKTGSNYGYTF,TGTGCCAGTAGTATCAAGACAGGGTCCAACTATGGCTACACCTTC
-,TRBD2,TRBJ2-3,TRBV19,CAVGTSFRYF,TGTGCCGTAGGGACTAGCTTTAGGTATTTT
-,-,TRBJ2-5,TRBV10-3,CAISGGDQETQYF,TGTGCCATCAGTGGGGGGGACCAAGAGACCCAGTACTTC
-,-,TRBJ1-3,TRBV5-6,CASSLGEGRRSGNTIYF,TGTGCCAGCAGCTTGGGAGAGGGACGCCGCTCTGGAAACACCATATATTTT
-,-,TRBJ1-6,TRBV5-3,CARSPRLNQGRGNSPLHF,TGTGCCAGAAGCCCGCGTTTGAACCAGGGCAGGGGAAATTCACCCCTCCACTTT
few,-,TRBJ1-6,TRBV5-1,CASSLVSADQYNSPLHF,TGCGCCAGCAGCTTGGTCTCAGCGGACCAATATAATTCACCCCTCCACTTT
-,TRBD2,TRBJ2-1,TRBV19,CASSLRGGASGNEQFF,TGTGCCAGTAGCCTACGCGGGGGGGCCTCGGGCAATGAGCAGTTCTTC